The following is a TCR beta chain sequence with its context. Its specificity is not known. A read error may account for a junction end that differs from germline. TCRdb's copy holds only in-frame clones and misses some; the assay was immunoSEQ multiplex PCR. The sample yields about 160,000 clones, about four fifths seen once. Germline CDR1 is MNHNS and CDR2 is SASEGT. This CDR3 has 15 residues. The record originates from a study of cytotoxic CD8 clonotypes in ibrutinib-treated CLL. Study at large: Investigators collected response samples after a median approximately twelve months of treatment, range 6 to 36. Study-level points and caveats: Sustained-remission and progressing patients diverged in sampling times. On treatment, the uncommon public clonotypes contracted or remained stable. A rise in clonality was seen at ibrutinib response, and a fall back toward baseline was seen at progression.

The input for sequencing was PBMCs, taken after 24 months of ibrutinib treatment. The rearrangement joins TRBV6-1 to TRBJ2-7; D is unresolved. The source is a human donor with chronic lymphocytic leukemia. The CDR3 loop reads CASSEGVPRSYEQCF. CDR3 nucleotide sequence: TGTGCCAGCAGTGAAGGGGTCCCCCGCTCCTACGAGCAGTGCTTC.